The 26 T cell receptor beta chains given below trace back to one sample, sequenced in a study of T-cell reconstitution after alpha-beta-depleted transplantation in children. Unique molecular identifiers were used in preparing the TCRbeta library. TCRdb recomputed calls from the PCR reads with MiXCR, one row per CDR3 protein. The sample yields 260,000 or so distinct CDR3 sequences, more than 10% seen once. The sequenced sample was PBMCs from the stem cell graft donor, obtained from the stem cell graft. These TCRs come from a human donor who donated a stem cell graft to a child with acute lymphoblastic leukemia.

This clonotype was observed a single time. A much larger clone sits a single nucleotide away, making a read error possible. This chain joins TRBV5-6 and TRBJ2-1, with 7 positions matching TRBD2. The junction had 11 bases not matched to a gene; V was cut back by 4 bases and J by 7 bases. Germline V CDR1 and CDR2: SGHDT, YYEEEE. The CDR3 sequence is 15 residues long. CDR3: CASSRRRGVSNEQFF. The CDR3 DNA reads TGTGCCAGCAGCAGAAGACGGGGGGTTTCAAATGAGCAGTTCTTC.

In this sample, this clonotype turned up a few times. The chain has TRBV7-2 and TRBJ2-7, with 12 bases that match TRBD1. The V gene's germline CDR1 is SGHTA and CDR2 FQGNSA. The CDR3 loop spans 16 amino acids. With V trimmed by 5 bases and J by 4 bases, 9 bases remained unmatched. The CDR3 nucleotides are TGTGCCAGCAGCCAAGGGACAGGGGGCACGCGTTACGAGCAGTACTTC. Translated, it gives CASSQGTGGTRYEQYF.

Many counts were recorded for this clonotype. The chain carries TRBV12-3 or TRBV12-4 and TRBJ2-7; D might be TRBD1 (6 bases). The CDR3 extends over 13 amino acids. V was clipped by 5 bases and J by 4 bases, with 12 bases between them. The CDR3 region is CASSTGSGYEQYF. CDR3 nucleotides: TGTGCCAGCAGTACAGGGTCGGGTTACGAGCAGTACTTC.

This clonotype was observed many times. This sequence joins TRBV29-1 and TRBJ2-3, with TRBD1 matching 9 bases. The V and J ends lost 6 bases and 1 base, in that order; junction bases with no gene match: 2. The germline gives CDR1 SQVTM, CDR2 ANQGSEA. The CDR3 has 13 amino acids. CDR3: CSVRTGGTDTQYF. CDR3 sequence (DNA): TGCAGCGTACGGACAGGGGGCACAGATACGCAGTATTTT.

V gene TRBV27 combines with J gene TRBJ2-3; no reliable D call. Per germline, CDR1 MNHEY and CDR2 SMNVEV (reference sequence). This CDR3 is built from 12 residues. V lost 4 bases and J 8 bases, leaving 10 bases between the germline ends. The CDR3 DNA is TGTGCCAGCAGTTCCCCGAAGGGTACGCAGTATTTT. The encoded protein is CASSSPKGTQYF.

This clonotype was counted ten times or more. This sequence joins TRBV16 and TRBJ2-3, with 8 nucleotides matching TRBD1. The CDR3 loop spans 15 amino acids. V was clipped by 1 base and J by 2 bases; unmatched bases: 2. The germline CDR1 and CDR2 sequences are KGHSY and FQNENV. As DNA, the CDR3 is TGTGCCAGCAGCCAATTGGACAGGGACACAGATACGCAGTATTTT. The encoded protein is CASSQLDRDTDTQYF. The full variable domain, in which reference TRBV16 and TRBJ2-3 provide the parts outside the CDR3, is GEEVAQTPKHLVRGEGQKAKLYCAPIKGHSYVFWYQQVLKNEFKFLISFQNENVFDETGMPKERFSAKCLPNSPCSLEIQATKLEDSAVYFCASSQLDRDTDTQYFGPGTRLTVL.

This clonotype appeared many times. CDR3 nucleotide sequence: TGTGCCAGCAGCATCTCGCCTCGGGACTCCTACGAGCAGTACTTC. Amino acid sequence: CASSISPRDSYEQYF. This chain connects TRBV11-2 to TRBJ2-7, with D tentatively TRBD2 (5 bases). V lost 5 bases and J lost 0, with 14 bases in between. Germline loops: CDR1 SGHAT, CDR2 FQNNGV. This CDR3 has 15 amino acids. Looking up the rest from reference TRBV11-2 and TRBJ2-7 gives the full variable domain: EAGVAQSPRYKIIEKRQSVAFWCNPISGHATLYWYQQILGQGPKLLIQFQNNGVVDDSQLPKDRFSAERLKGVDSTLKIQPAKLEDSAVYLCASSISPRDSYEQYFGPGTRLTVT.

This clonotype has just a few counts. The chain uses TRBV5-4 and TRBJ1-2, with 9 bases identical to TRBD1. Per germline, CDR1 SGHNT and CDR2 YYREEE (reference sequence). The CDR3 is made up of 15 amino acids. Trimming at V came to 4 bases and at J to 2 bases, leaving 6 bases not matched to a gene. CDR3 bases: TGTGCCAGCAGCCGCGGGGGACAGGGAAACTATGGCTACACCTTC. It yields the protein CASSRGGQGNYGYTF.

In this sample, this clonotype turned up many times. The rearrangement links TRBV20-1 to TRBJ1-5; 7 positions match TRBD1. CDR1 and CDR2 from the germline V gene are DFQATT and SNEGSKA (reference sequence). This CDR3 contains 15 residues. V was clipped by 0 bases and J by 3 bases; unmatched bases: 5. The CDR3: CSARETGPLNQPQHF. In DNA form, the CDR3 reads TGCAGTGCTAGAGAGACAGGGCCCCTCAATCAGCCCCAGCATTTT.

In this sample, this clonotype turned up many times. The CDR3 bases are TGCAGCGTTGCAGGCGGTCTTAACTATGGCTACACCTTC. Amino acids: CSVAGGLNYGYTF. This rearrangement joins TRBV29-1 to TRBJ1-2; D gene ambiguous. This CDR3 comprises 13 residues. V gave up 4 bases and J gave up 1 base, with 10 bases separating them. Germline V gene sequence: CDR1 SQVTM, CDR2 ANQGSEA.

This clonotype was detected many times. The chain joins TRBV6-1 to TRBJ1-2; possibly TRBD1 for D (5 bases). Germline V gene lookup returns CDR1 MNHNS and CDR2 SASEGT. Trimming stripped 4 bases from V and 6 bases from J, with 12 bases between. The CDR3 is 13 residues long. CDR3 amino acids: CASSVRRGNGYTF. The CDR3 region has the DNA TGTGCCAGCAGTGTAAGAAGGGGCAATGGCTACACCTTC.

This clonotype occurred many times. This chain connects TRBV9 to TRBJ2-1, with D perhaps TRBD1 (5 bases). V was cut by 2 bases and J by 8 bases, with 14 bases left in between. Per the germline V gene, CDR1 is SGDLS and CDR2 is YYNGEE. The CDR3 covers 14 residues. The CDR3 here is CASSVQAGQDEQFF. The CDR3 bases are TGTGCCAGCAGCGTCCAGGCAGGGCAGGATGAGCAGTTCTTC.

There are many counts of this clonotype. The rearrangement links TRBV7-2 to TRBJ2-1; 7 nucleotides align to TRBD1. Unmatched junction bases numbered 9, after V lost 4 bases and J lost 6 bases. CDR3 length: 15 amino acids. The V gene's germline CDR1 is SGHTA and CDR2 FQGNSA. The chain's CDR3 is CASSWTGTVLNEQFF. CDR3 in DNA: TGTGCCAGCAGCTGGACCGGGACAGTCCTCAATGAGCAGTTCTTC.

This clonotype was counted many times. The chain employs TRBV3-1 and TRBJ2-7; the D is unclear. Germline V gene data show CDR1 as LGHDT and CDR2 as YNNKEL (reference sequence). V dropped 2 bases and J dropped 3 bases, with 8 bases sitting between them. The CDR3 is made up of 13 amino acids. The CDR3, as DNA: TGTGCCAGCAGCCAACTTACAGTCTACGAGCAGTACTTC. Its protein product is CASSQLTVYEQYF.

In its sample, this clonotype was seen many times. The chain uses TRBV7-8 and TRBJ2-3; a weak D match, TRBD1 (6 bases). Trimming removed 3 bases from V and 3 bases from J, with 13 bases in between. The CDR3 spans 15 residues. Germline V gene data show CDR1 as SGHVS and CDR2 as FQNEAQ. The CDR3 DNA follows: TGTGCCAGCAGCTTCAGGGACACACGTACAGATACGCAGTATTTT. This codes for CASSFRDTRTDTQYF.

Details on this clonotype: Possible read error: a much larger clone is one base away. The V and J genes are TRBV9 and TRBJ1-3; D possibly corresponds to TRBD1 (6 bases). The CDR3 sequence is 16 residues long. Germline V gene lookup returns CDR1 SGDLS and CDR2 YYNGEE. Trimming shortened V by 4 bases and J by 0 bases, and 14 bases separated the two germline ends. The chain's CDR3 is CASSHDRCSSGNTIYF. The CDR3 DNA is TGTGCCAGCAGCCACGACAGGTGCTCCTCTGGAAACACCATATATTTT.

At least ten counts were recorded for this clonotype. The CDR3 sequence is CSAPARTGYNEQFF. The CDR3 coding sequence is TGCAGTGCCCCGGCGCGGACAGGCTACAATGAGCAGTTCTTC. The V gene is TRBV20-1, the J gene TRBJ2-1, with TRBD1 matching over 7 bases. Germline CDR1 is DFQATT and CDR2 is SNEGSKA (reference sequence). The CDR3 runs to 14 residues. Trimming took 6 bases from V and 3 from J; bases not matched to a gene: 8.

This clonotype was recorded at least ten times. The chain employs TRBV5-1 and TRBJ2-3, with D hard to call. Germline V gene data show CDR1 as SGHRS and CDR2 as YFSETQ. V lost 5 bases to trimming and J lost 4 bases, with 8 bases between them. The CDR3 loop spans 12 amino acids. Written as DNA, the CDR3 is TGCGCCAGCAGGAATGGTCCAGATACGCAGTATTTT. This sequence encodes CASRNGPDTQYF.

This clonotype has a handful of counts. The chain uses TRBV7-9 and TRBJ2-2; 11 nucleotides align to TRBD2. CDR1 and CDR2 from the germline V gene are SEHNR and FQNEAQ (reference sequence). V was pared by 5 bases and J by 1 base, with 3 bases of the junction left unmatched. The CDR3 runs to 16 residues. CDR3 sequence reads: CASSGTSGRNTGELFF. The CDR3 coding sequence is TGTGCCAGCAGCGGCACTAGCGGGAGGAACACCGGGGAGCTGTTTTTT.

Only a few counts were recorded for this clonotype. The chain uses TRBV20-1 and TRBJ2-1, with 7 bases lining up with TRBD2. This CDR3 spans 14 amino acids. CDR1 is DFQATT, CDR2 SNEGSKA, per germline (reference sequence). V shed 4 bases and J 3 bases; nucleotides not matched to a gene: 6. The CDR3 DNA is TGCAGTGCTACACGGGGGGAGAACTACAATGAGCAGTTCTTC. Translation: CSATRGENYNEQFF.

This clonotype was picked up many times. The rearrangement links TRBV10-2 to TRBJ2-7; the match to TRBD1 covers 7 bases. Germline V gene data show CDR1 as WSHSY and CDR2 as SAAADI. V dropped 0 bases and J dropped 3; count of bases not matched to a gene: 5. The CDR3 loop spans 15 amino acids. The CDR3 is CASSESWDRHYEQYF. In DNA form, the CDR3 reads TGCGCCAGCAGTGAGTCTTGGGACAGACACTACGAGCAGTACTTC.

This chain joins TRBV15 and TRBJ2-7, with D unclear. Germline CDR1 is LNHNV and CDR2 is YYDKDF (reference sequence). The V and J ends lost 0 bases and 1 base respectively, with 4 bases between them. There are 13 residues in the CDR3. CDR3 loop: CATSRDTSYEQYF. In nucleotides, the CDR3 is TGTGCCACCAGCAGAGATACTTCCTACGAGCAGTACTTC.

This clonotype was recorded at least ten times. This chain joins TRBV2 and TRBJ1-6; maybe TRBD1 (5 bases). CDR1 SNHLY and CDR2 FYNNEI come from the germline V gene. Trimming shortened V by 2 bases and J by 7 bases, and 15 bases separated the two germline ends. This CDR3 has 16 amino acids. This CDR3 reads CASSELLGPKNSPLHF. The CDR3 DNA follows: TGTGCCAGCAGTGAATTGTTGGGGCCCAAGAATTCACCCCTCCACTTT.

This clonotype was seen repeatedly, ten times or more. The chain carries TRBV20-1 and TRBJ2-7; tentative D call: TRBD1 (6 bases). CDR1 is DFQATT, CDR2 SNEGSKA, per germline (reference sequence). V lost 3 bases and J lost 1, with 13 bases in between. The CDR3 totals 14 residues. The CDR3 is CSARGFTGSYEQYF. The CDR3, as DNA: TGCAGTGCTAGGGGCTTTACAGGGTCCTACGAGCAGTACTTC.

About this clonotype: A much larger clone sits a single nucleotide away, making a read error possible. The conserved phenylalanine or tryptophan is not found at the CDR3 terminus, so this likely reflects a read error. This chain uses TRBV4-3 with TRBJ2-7; D is unresolved. Germline V gene data show CDR1 as LGHNA and CDR2 as YSLEER. The CDR3 sequence is 16 residues long. V was cut by 0 bases and J by 2 bases, with 14 bases left in between. CDR3 DNA sequence: TGCGCCAGCAGCCAAGATCGCGGTACAGCTCCCTACGAGCAGTACTCC. As protein: CASSQDRGTAPYEQYS.

This clonotype turned up a few times. The rearrangement joins TRBV7-8 to TRBJ2-7, with TRBD2 matching 9 bases. J lost 4 bases, V lost 5 bases, and 9 bases had no gene match. The germline CDR1 and CDR2 sequences are SGHVS and FQNEAQ. The CDR3 runs 15 residues. The CDR3 DNA is TGTGCCAGCAGCCCCCCCGGACTAGCGACGTACGAGCAGTACTTC. Its protein is CASSPPGLATYEQYF.